One and the same sample provided the 20 T cell receptor beta chains below, sequenced in a study of regulatory T cells in long-lasting Graves disease. Time point: newly diagnosed GD, antithyroid drugs for less than 3 months. PBMCs were the source of the RNA used for TCR sequencing. Combining iRepertoire HTBI primers with Arm-PCR of CDR3 regions, the authors built TCR beta libraries. TCRdb used MiXCR to reprocess the multiplex PCR reads, holding one entry per CDR3 protein. This table has 500,000 or so distinct CDR3 sequences, about 16% appearing once. Separately, the same data were catalogued under a study of T cells in Graves' hyperthyroidism and ophthalmopathy.

The sequences come from peripheral blood mononuclear cells (PBMCs), collected at new diagnosis, from a patient treated with antithyroid drugs. The receptor set was obtained from a woman in her forties or fifties with Graves disease.

This clonotype came up many times. V usage is TRBV12-3 or TRBV12-4 and J usage is TRBJ2-2, with unresolved D. V was trimmed by 3 bases and J by 6 bases, leaving 5 bases between them. The CDR3 covers 12 residues. As DNA, the CDR3 is TGTGCCAGCAGTTTCAGGTCCGGGGAGCTGTTTTTT. This sequence encodes CASSFRSGELFF.

This clonotype was detected a few times. The J gene is TRBJ2-3, the V gene TRBV30; D tentatively fits TRBD1 or TRBD2 (5 bases each). This CDR3 has 15 residues. Per the germline V gene, CDR1 is GTSNPN and CDR2 is SVGIG (reference sequence). Trimming cost V 0 bases and J 6 bases, with 16 bases left between them. The CDR3 region is CAWSVPGDRTDTQYF. CDR3 DNA: TGTGCCTGGAGTGTACCCGGGGACCGTACGGATACGCAGTATTTT.

This clonotype has ten or more counts. This chain uses TRBV20-1 with TRBJ2-1, with TRBD2 matching over 12 bases. V lost 6 bases to trimming and J lost 6 bases; unmatched junction nucleotides: 6. Germline lookup yields CDR1 DFQATT and CDR2 SNEGSKA (reference sequence). This CDR3 is built from 14 residues. The CDR3 here is CSARTSGGLNEQFF. CDR3 in DNA: TGCAGTGCGCGAACTAGCGGGGGGCTCAATGAGCAGTTCTTC.

The sample holds many counts of this clonotype. V is TRBV7-9 and J is TRBJ2-5; a possible D gene is TRBD2 (5 bases). The CDR3 is 13 amino acids. The germline V gene has CDR1 SEHNR and CDR2 FQNEAQ (reference sequence). The V gene lost 1 base and the J gene lost 9 bases, with 12 bases spanning the gap. In nucleotides, the CDR3 is TGTGCCAGCAGCTTAGAGGACTCCTGGGCCCAGTACTTC. It encodes CASSLEDSWAQYF.

This clonotype was observed many times. The J gene is TRBJ2-1, the V gene TRBV2; D possibly corresponds to TRBD1 (5 bases). Trimming took 4 bases from V and 3 from J, leaving 13 bases between them. The CDR3 extends over 15 amino acids. Germline V CDR1 and CDR2: SNHLY, FYNNEI. CDR3 region: CASSVIGVNYNEQFF. The CDR3 nucleotides read TGTGCCAGCAGTGTAATAGGGGTAAACTACAATGAGCAGTTCTTC.

Many counts were recorded for this clonotype. This chain uses TRBV2 with TRBJ1-5; D is undetermined. V was pared by 5 bases and J by 10 bases, with 12 bases between. The CDR3 extends over 12 amino acids. Germline assignment: CDR1 SNHLY and CDR2 FYNNEI. The CDR3 nucleotides read TGTGCCAGCAGTACAGCACCCGACCCCCAGCATTTT. As protein: CASSTAPDPQHF.

In its sample, this clonotype was seen a few times. A much larger clonotype is one base distant, so this may be a read error. The chain combines TRBV6-5 with TRBJ2-1; D gene unclear. Germline CDR1 reads MNHEY; CDR2 reads SVGAGI. This CDR3 spans 14 amino acids. Written as DNA, the CDR3 is TGTGCCAACAGTTACGGCCCGGACGGCAATGAGCAGTTCTTC. Its translation is CANSYGPDGNEQFF.

This clonotype occurred many times. The chain couples TRBV20-1 to TRBJ2-7; possible D gene TRBD2, 7 bases. Germline V gene lookup returns CDR1 DFQATT and CDR2 SNEGSKA (reference sequence). Trimming pared 5 bases from V and 3 bases from J, leaving 14 bases between. The CDR3 contains 13 residues. CDR3 nucleotide sequence: TGCAGTGCTCAAGCGGGACACCACTACGAGCAGTACTTC. It encodes CSAQAGHHYEQYF.

This clonotype was counted ten times or more. The genes are TRBV25-1 and TRBJ2-5, with no clear D. The CDR3 spans 14 residues. Trimming took 1 base from V and 1 from J, leaving 7 bases between them. Germline V gene data show CDR1 as MGHDK and CDR2 as SYGVNS. CDR3 amino acids: CASSESQFQETQYF. In DNA form, the CDR3 reads TGTGCCAGCAGTGAATCCCAATTCCAAGAGACCCAGTACTTC.

This clonotype was counted at least ten times. The V and J genes are TRBV2 and TRBJ1-1; 9 bases are a match to TRBD1. The CDR3 is made up of 15 amino acids. CDR1 SNHLY and CDR2 FYNNEI come from the germline V gene. With 2 bases clipped from V and 6 bases from J, the junction kept 7 bases outside the gene matches. The CDR3, as DNA: TGTGCCAGCAGTGAACGAGACAGGGGGTTTTCTGAAGCTTTCTTT. Its translation: CASSERDRGFSEAFF.

This clonotype appeared a few times. The genes are TRBV20-1 and TRBJ1-6; D is possibly TRBD1 (6 bases). V gave up 3 bases and J gave up 3 bases, with 18 bases separating them. The CDR3 has 17 residues. Looked up from germline, CDR1 is DFQATT and CDR2 is SNEGSKA (reference sequence). CDR3 coding DNA: TGCAGTGCTAGTCCGTATGCTCCAGGGGACTATAATTCACCCCTCCACTTT. It translates to CSASPYAPGDYNSPLHF.

This clonotype has a count of ten or more. The V gene is TRBV12-3 or TRBV12-4, the J gene TRBJ2-3, with unresolved D. Between the trimmed V and J ends, which lost 7 bases and 0 bases, there was a span of 8 bases. The CDR3 sequence is 13 residues long. The CDR3 DNA reads as TGTGCCAGCACTATCCGCAGCACAGATACGCAGTATTTT. Its translation is CASTIRSTDTQYF.

This clonotype has ten or more counts. This chain connects TRBV18 to TRBJ2-5, with 9 bases that match TRBD1. The germline gives CDR1 KGHSH, CDR2 LQKENI. There are 13 residues in the CDR3. Germline trimming cut 7 bases from V and 3 bases from J; bases unmatched to any gene: 3. CDR3 in DNA: TGTGCCAGCTTACGGACAGGGGAAGAGACCCAGTACTTC. Its translation is CASLRTGEETQYF.

J is TRBJ1-2 and V is TRBV19; D not certain. Trimming took off 2 bases at V and 4 bases at J, with 20 bases between the two ends. Germline V gene data show CDR1 as LNHDA and CDR2 as SQIVND (reference sequence). The CDR3 spans 17 residues. The CDR3 reads CASSIRFIDGNPYGYTF. The CDR3 nucleotides read TGTGCCAGTAGTATAAGGTTCATAGATGGGAACCCCTATGGCTACACCTTC.

Only a few counts were recorded for this clonotype. The chain couples TRBV2 to TRBJ2-2; no definite D call. This CDR3 contains 13 residues. Per germline, CDR1 SNHLY and CDR2 FYNNEI. The germline V and J ends were trimmed by 5 bases and 6 bases, with 10 bases remaining between them. In DNA, the CDR3 is TGTGCCAGCAGTACCGGGTTGTCCGGGGAGCTGTTTTTT. It yields the protein CASSTGLSGELFF.

This clonotype came up many times. The V call is TRBV3-1, the J call TRBJ1-2; the D is unclear. V dropped 5 bases and J dropped 2 bases, with 12 bases sitting between them. Germline V gene data show CDR1 as LGHDT and CDR2 as YNNKEL (reference sequence). The CDR3 has 14 amino acids. DNA of the CDR3: TGTGCCAGCAGCGAACGACTCGGAAACTATGGCTACACCTTC. Translated, it gives CASSERLGNYGYTF.

This sequence joins TRBV2 and TRBJ2-3; TRBD2 agrees at 12 bases. The ends lost 10 bases at V and 4 bases at J; junction bases unmatched: 12. Per the germline V gene, CDR1 is SNHLY and CDR2 is FYNNEI. CDR3 length equals 16 residues. The CDR3 DNA sequence: TGTGCCAACGAACTAGCGGGGGGCTTAGCAGCAGATACGCAGTATTTT. This translates into CANELAGGLAADTQYF.

In the case of this clonotype: This may stem from a read error, because a much larger clone lies one nucleotide away. The chain combines TRBV6-2 or TRBV6-3 with TRBJ2-1; 9 bases map to TRBD1. CDR1 MNHEY and CDR2 SVGEGT come from the germline V gene. V trimming: 8 bases; J trimming: 10 bases; junction bases outside the gene matches: 6. The CDR3 covers 12 residues. The CDR3 region has the DNA TGTGCCAGCGGACAGGGGTCGTGGGAGCAGTTCTTC. The encoded protein is CASGQGSWEQFF.

This clonotype has a count of ten or more. J is TRBJ1-4 and V is TRBV2; 7 nucleotides match TRBD1. J lost 8 bases, V lost 8 bases, and 5 bases had no gene match. The length of the CDR3 is 12 residues. CDR1 is SNHLY and CDR2 is FYNNEI in the germline V gene. Here the CDR3 reads CASDRVGEKLFF. The CDR3 bases are TGTGCCAGCGACAGGGTCGGAGAAAAACTGTTTTTT.

The rearrangement links TRBV12-3 or TRBV12-4 to TRBJ1-2; unclear D gene. The CDR3 length is 11 residues. Trimming took off 8 bases at V and 1 base at J, with 5 bases between the two ends. This chain's CDR3 is CASAYNYGYTF. The CDR3 nucleotides are TGTGCCAGCGCCTATAACTATGGCTACACCTTC.